The entry below describes one T cell receptor beta chain. The sample is drawn from a study of Ad26.COV2.S vaccination and SARS-CoV-2 variants. Overall study: Within the COV1001 Ad26.COV2.S trial arm, the donor was enrolled. The vaccine Ad26.COV2.S was put into the muscle once, or twice with 56 days between.

V lost 0 bases, J lost 3 bases, and 17 bases lay in between. CDR1 and CDR2 from the germline V gene are LGHNA and YSLEER. This CDR3 contains 17 residues. Treatment defined: 15 to 20 received Ad26.COV2.S at low or high dose, single or two shots; about 5 received placebo; per-sample allocation not given. The samples were gathered on day 63 after the first injection of vaccine or placebo. TCRdb's table, derived via immunoSEQ multiplex PCR, lists solely in-frame clones and lacks some. The sample has approximately 480,000 clones, about 83% seen once. Material: peripheral blood, obtained in a trial of Ad26.COV2.S vaccine versus placebo. This receptor was obtained from a person aged 18-65 years who received the Ad26.COV2.S COVID-19 vaccine or a placebo. The V gene is TRBV4-3, the J gene TRBJ1-2, with D unresolved. The CDR3 is CASSQEGDTVHYYGYTF. CDR3 sequence (DNA): TGCGCCAGCAGCCAAGAAGGAGACACGGTCCACTACTATGGCTACACCTTC.